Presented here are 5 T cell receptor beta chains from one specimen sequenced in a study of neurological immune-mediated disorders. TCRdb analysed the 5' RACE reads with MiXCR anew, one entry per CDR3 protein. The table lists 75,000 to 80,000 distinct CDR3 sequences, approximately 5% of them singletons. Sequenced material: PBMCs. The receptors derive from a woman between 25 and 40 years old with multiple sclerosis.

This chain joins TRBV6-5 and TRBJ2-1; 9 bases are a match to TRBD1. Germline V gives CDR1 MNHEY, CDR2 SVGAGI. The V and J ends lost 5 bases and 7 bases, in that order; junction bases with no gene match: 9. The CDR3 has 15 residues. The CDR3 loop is CASSEQGAVRNEQFF. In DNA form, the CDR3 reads TGTGCCAGCAGTGAACAGGGGGCGGTTAGGAATGAGCAGTTCTTC.

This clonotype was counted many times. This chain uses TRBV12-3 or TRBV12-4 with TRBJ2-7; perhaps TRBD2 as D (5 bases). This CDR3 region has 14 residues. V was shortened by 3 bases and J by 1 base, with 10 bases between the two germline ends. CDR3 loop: CASSFFTGSYEQYF. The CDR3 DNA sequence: TGTGCCAGCAGTTTTTTCACGGGATCCTACGAGCAGTACTTC.

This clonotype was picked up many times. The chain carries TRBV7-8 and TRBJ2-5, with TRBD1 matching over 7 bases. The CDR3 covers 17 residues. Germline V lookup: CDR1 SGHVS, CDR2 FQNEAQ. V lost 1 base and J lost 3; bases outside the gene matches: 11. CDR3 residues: CASSLEADRVVEETQYF. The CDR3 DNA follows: TGTGCCAGCAGCTTAGAGGCCGACAGGGTAGTTGAAGAGACCCAGTACTTC.

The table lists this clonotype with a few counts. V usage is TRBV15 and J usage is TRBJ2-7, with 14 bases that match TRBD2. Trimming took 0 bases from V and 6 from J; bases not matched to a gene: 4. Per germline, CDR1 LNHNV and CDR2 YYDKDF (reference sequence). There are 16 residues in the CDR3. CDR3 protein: CATSRDPGLAGGEQYF. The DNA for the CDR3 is TGTGCCACCAGCAGAGACCCCGGACTAGCGGGAGGCGAGCAGTACTTC.

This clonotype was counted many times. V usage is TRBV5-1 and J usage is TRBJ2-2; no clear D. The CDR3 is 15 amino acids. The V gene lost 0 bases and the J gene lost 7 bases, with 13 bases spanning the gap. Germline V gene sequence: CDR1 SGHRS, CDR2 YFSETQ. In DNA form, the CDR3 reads TGCGCCAGCAGCTTGGAGGCACCTAGGGACGGGGAGCTGTTTTTT. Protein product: CASSLEAPRDGELFF.